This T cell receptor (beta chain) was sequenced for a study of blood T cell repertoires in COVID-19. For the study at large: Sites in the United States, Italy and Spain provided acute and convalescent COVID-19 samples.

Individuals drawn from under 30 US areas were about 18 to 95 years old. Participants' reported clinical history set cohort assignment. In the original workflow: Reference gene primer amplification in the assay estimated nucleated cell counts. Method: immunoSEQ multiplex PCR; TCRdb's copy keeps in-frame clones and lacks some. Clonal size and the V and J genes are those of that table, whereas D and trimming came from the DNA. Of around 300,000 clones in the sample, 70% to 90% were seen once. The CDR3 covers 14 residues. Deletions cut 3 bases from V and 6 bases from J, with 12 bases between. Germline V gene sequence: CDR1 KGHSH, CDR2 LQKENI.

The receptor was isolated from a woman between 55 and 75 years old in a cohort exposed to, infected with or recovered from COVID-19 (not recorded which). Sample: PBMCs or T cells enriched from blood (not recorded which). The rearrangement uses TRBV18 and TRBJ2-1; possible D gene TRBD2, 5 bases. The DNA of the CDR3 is TGTGCCAGCTCACCTGCTAACGGGGTCAATGAGCAGTTCTTC. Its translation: CASSPANGVNEQFF.